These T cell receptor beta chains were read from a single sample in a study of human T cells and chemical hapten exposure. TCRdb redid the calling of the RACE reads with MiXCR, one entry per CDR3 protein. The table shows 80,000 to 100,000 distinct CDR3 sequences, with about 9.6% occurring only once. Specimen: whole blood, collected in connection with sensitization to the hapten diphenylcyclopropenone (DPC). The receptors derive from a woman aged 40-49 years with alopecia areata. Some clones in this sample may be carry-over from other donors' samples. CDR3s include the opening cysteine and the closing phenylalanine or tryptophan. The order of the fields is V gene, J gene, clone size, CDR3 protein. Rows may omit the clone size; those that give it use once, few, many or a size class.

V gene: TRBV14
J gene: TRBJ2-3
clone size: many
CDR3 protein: CASSLGYWGQSTDTQYF

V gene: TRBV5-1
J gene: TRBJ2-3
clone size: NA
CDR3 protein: CASSLSPTISVADTQYF

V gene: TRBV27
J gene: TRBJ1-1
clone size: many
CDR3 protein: CASSLTGLDTEAFF

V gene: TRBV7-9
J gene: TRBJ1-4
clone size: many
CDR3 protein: CASSRRLEGEKLFF

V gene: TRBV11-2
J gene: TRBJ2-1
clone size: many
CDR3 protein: CASSLVKGLSYNEQFF

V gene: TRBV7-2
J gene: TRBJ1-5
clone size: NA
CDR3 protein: CASSATGPNQPQHF

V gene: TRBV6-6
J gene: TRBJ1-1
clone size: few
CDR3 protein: CASVTSGQHTEAFF

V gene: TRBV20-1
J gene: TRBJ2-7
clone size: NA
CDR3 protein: CSASPTSGYREQYF

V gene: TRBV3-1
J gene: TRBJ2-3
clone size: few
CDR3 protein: CASSQDSAYTDTQYF

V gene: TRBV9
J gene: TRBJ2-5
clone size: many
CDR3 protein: CASSVGQETQYF

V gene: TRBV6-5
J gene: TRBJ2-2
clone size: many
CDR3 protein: CASTPGGLGTGELFF

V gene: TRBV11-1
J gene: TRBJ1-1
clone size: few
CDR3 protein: CASSTRDRDLNTEAFF

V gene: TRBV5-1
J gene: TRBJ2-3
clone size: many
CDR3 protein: CASSLAPLDTQYF

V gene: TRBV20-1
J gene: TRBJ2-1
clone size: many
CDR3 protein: CTPPLAGFSSYNEQFF

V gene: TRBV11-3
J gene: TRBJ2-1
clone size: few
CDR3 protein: CASSWGTLNEQFF

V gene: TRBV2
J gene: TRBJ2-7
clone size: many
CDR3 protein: CASRTGSNEQYF

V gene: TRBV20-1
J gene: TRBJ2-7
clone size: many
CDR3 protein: CSISFGTEVYEQYF

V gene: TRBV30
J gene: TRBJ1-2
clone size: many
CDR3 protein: CAWSPTGTYGYTF

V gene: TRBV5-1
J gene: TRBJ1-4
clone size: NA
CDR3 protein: CASSLDSGQAEKLFF

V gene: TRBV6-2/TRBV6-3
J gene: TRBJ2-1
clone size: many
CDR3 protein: CASSPERREQFF

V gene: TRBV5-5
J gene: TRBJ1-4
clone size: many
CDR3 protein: CASSLAAFGGGDEKLFF

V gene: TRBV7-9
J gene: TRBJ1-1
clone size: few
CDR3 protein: CASSLIPGVATEAFF

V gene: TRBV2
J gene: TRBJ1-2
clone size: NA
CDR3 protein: CASSVEGTDGYTF

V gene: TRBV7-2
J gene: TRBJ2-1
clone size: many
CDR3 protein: CASSPNGGAPYNEQFF

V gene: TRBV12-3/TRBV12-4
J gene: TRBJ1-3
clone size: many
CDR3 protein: CATQPVAGNTIYF

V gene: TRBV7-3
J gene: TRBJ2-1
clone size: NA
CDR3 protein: CASSPYAYNEQFF

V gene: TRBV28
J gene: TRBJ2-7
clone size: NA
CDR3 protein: CASEDTNSYEQYF

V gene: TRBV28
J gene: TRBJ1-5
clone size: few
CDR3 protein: CASSPAGDQNQPQHF

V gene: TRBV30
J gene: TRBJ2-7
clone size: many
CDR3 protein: CAWTSPQRGHYEQYF

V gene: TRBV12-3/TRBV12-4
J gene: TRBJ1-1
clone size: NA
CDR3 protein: CASSPPAGNTEAFF

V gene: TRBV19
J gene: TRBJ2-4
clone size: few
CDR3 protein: CASSIDLFSGLQYF

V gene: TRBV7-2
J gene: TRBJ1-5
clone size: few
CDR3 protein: CASSLWSNQPQHF

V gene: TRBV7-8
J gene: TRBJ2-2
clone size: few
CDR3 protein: CASRLQGYGELFF

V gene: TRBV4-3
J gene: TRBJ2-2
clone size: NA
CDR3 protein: CASSQVAGIHTGELFF

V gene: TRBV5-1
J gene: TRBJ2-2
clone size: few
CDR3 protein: CASSRKGPMNTGELFF

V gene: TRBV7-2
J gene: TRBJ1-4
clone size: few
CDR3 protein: CASSLEGTSNEKLFF

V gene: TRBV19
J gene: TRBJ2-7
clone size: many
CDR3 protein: CASSILGGSTYEQYF

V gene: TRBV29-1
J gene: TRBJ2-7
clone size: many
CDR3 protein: CSVEVAYEQYF

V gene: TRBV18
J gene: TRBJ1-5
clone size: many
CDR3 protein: CASSPPGGSNQPQHF

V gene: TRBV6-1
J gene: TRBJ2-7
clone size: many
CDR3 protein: CASSDYRVVWSF

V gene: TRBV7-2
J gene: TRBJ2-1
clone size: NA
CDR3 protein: CASSWTSANEQFF

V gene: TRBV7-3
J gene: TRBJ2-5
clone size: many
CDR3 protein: CASSLQGGRETQYF

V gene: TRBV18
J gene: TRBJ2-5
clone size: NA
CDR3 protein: CASSLGHAETQYF

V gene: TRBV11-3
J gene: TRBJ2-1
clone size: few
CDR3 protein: CASSLGITSGVDNEQFF